One TCR beta chain is described in this entry. The antigen is undetermined. The data were taken from a study of blood T cells in healthy people across ages. General study results and limits: Naive and antigen-experienced cells were not separated, limiting conclusive comparison.

With a J-beta primer mix and a sample-barcoded 5' primer, a second PCR ran about 7 to 12 cycles. Using its own MiXCR run on the 5' RACE reads, TCRdb lists one record per CDR3 protein. Of approximately 800,000 distinct CDR3 sequences listed, 30% to 45% are singletons. The V gene lost 5 bases and the J gene lost 6 bases, with 11 bases spanning the gap. Germline V gene lookup returns CDR1 MNHEY and CDR2 SVGAGI. The CDR3 totals 13 residues. The TCR sequence derives from a man aged 18 to 29 in good health. The chain recombines TRBV6-5 with TRBJ2-1; unclear D gene. Sequencing was carried out using blood. Here the CDR3 reads CASSDVGSNEQFF. The CDR3, as DNA: TGTGCCAGCAGTGACGTGGGGTCCAATGAGCAGTTCTTC.